This TCR beta chain was documented in a study of radiation and T cells in renal cell carcinoma. Time point in this sample: blood 4 weeks post-SBRT, at nephrectomy. Treatment denoted: 15 Gy SBRT to primary tumor, nephrectomy 4 weeks later. Deletions cut 1 base from V and 6 bases from J, with 10 bases between. Germline V gene sequence: CDR1 KGHSH, CDR2 LQKENI. This CDR3 is 13 amino acids long. Clones were read by immunoSEQ multiplex PCR, and TCRdb kept only the in-frame ones, dropping some. The sample consists of about 170,000 clones, 88% of them appearing once. The input for sequencing was blood, taken from a patient whose treatment included radiotherapy and nephrectomy. The J gene is TRBJ2-7, the V gene TRBV18, with a weak D call TRBD2 (7 bases). The source is a woman in her fifties or sixties with renal cell carcinoma. The CDR3, as DNA: TGTGCCAGCTCACCACAGGGGGAGGGCGAGCAGTACTTC. Protein sequence: CASSPQGEGEQYF.